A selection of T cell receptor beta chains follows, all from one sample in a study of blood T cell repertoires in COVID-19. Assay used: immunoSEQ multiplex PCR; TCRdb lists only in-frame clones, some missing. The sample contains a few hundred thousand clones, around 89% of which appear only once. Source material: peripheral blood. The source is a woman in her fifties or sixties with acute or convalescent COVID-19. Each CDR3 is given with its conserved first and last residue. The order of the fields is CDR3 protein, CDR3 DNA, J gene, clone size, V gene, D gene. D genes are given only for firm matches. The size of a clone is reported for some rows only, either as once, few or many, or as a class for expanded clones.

CDR3aa: CASRGIQGGHQPQHF; CDR3nt: TGTGCCAGCAGGGGGATACAGGGTGGGCATCAGCCCCAGCATTTT; j_gene: TRBJ1-5; abundance: .; v_gene: TRBV28; d_gene: .
CDR3aa: CSASKLNEQYF; CDR3nt: TGCAGTGCTAGTAAACTAAACGAGCAGTACTTC; j_gene: TRBJ2-7; abundance: once; v_gene: TRBV20-1; d_gene: .
CDR3aa: CASSRTGVGTYEQYF; CDR3nt: TGTGCCAGCAGTCGGACAGGAGTAGGGACCTACGAGCAGTACTTC; j_gene: TRBJ2-7; abundance: .; v_gene: TRBV2; d_gene: TRBD1
CDR3aa: CASSEAEVGNSPLHF; CDR3nt: TGTGCCAGCAGTGAAGCAGAGGTTGGTAATTCACCCCTCCACTTT; j_gene: TRBJ1-6; abundance: .; v_gene: TRBV2; d_gene: .
CDR3aa: CASSLGAGKYNEQFF; CDR3nt: TGTGCCAGCAGCTTAGGGGCAGGGAAGTACAATGAGCAGTTCTTC; j_gene: TRBJ2-1; abundance: .; v_gene: TRBV7-8; d_gene: .
CDR3aa: CAWSVGSSYNSPLHF; CDR3nt: TGTGCCTGGAGCGTAGGGAGCTCCTATAATTCACCCCTCCACTTT; j_gene: TRBJ1-6; abundance: .; v_gene: TRBV30; d_gene: .
CDR3aa: CASSLSGRETQYF; CDR3nt: TGTGCCAGCAGCTTATCAGGGCGGGAGACCCAGTACTTC; j_gene: TRBJ2-5; abundance: .; v_gene: TRBV7-2; d_gene: .
CDR3aa: CASSLGARGDQETQYF; CDR3nt: TGTGCCAGCAGCTTAGGTGCTCGGGGGGACCAAGAGACCCAGTACTTC; j_gene: TRBJ2-5; abundance: .; v_gene: TRBV11-3; d_gene: TRBD2
CDR3aa: CASSSLGGHGEKLFF; CDR3nt: TGTGCCAGCAGTTCCCTGGGGGGGCACGGAGAAAAACTGTTTTTT; j_gene: TRBJ1-4; abundance: .; v_gene: TRBV27; d_gene: .
CDR3aa: CASSIASSYEQYF; CDR3nt: TGTGCCAGTAGTATCGCTAGCAGCTACGAGCAGTACTTC; j_gene: TRBJ2-7; abundance: .; v_gene: TRBV19; d_gene: .
CDR3aa: CASSQDRNRHWTQETQYF; CDR3nt: TGCGCCAGCAGCCAAGATCGTAACAGGCACTGGACGCAAGAGACCCAGTACTTC; j_gene: TRBJ2-5; abundance: .; v_gene: TRBV4-3; d_gene: .
CDR3aa: CATRTTGGSEQYF; CDR3nt: TGTGCCACCAGGACAACAGGGGGATCCGAGCAGTACTTC; j_gene: TRBJ2-7; abundance: .; v_gene: TRBV19; d_gene: TRBD1
CDR3aa: CASSEVGTGIGELFF; CDR3nt: TGTGCCAGCAGTGAAGTAGGGACAGGGATAGGGGAGCTGTTTTTT; j_gene: TRBJ2-2; abundance: .; v_gene: TRBV6-1; d_gene: TRBD1
CDR3aa: CASNDGTSASTDTQYF; CDR3nt: TGTGCCAGCAATGACGGGACTAGCGCAAGCACAGATACGCAGTATTTT; j_gene: TRBJ2-3; abundance: .; v_gene: TRBV27; d_gene: TRBD2
CDR3aa: CASSYTGSNEKLFF; CDR3nt: TGTGCCAGCAGTTATACAGGGTCGAATGAAAAACTGTTTTTT; j_gene: TRBJ1-4; abundance: .; v_gene: TRBV6-5; d_gene: .
CDR3aa: CASELAGANTGELFF; CDR3nt: TGTGCCAGCGAACTAGCGGGGGCGAACACCGGGGAGCTGTTTTTT; j_gene: TRBJ2-2; abundance: .; v_gene: TRBV2; d_gene: TRBD2
CDR3aa: CASSLDTWEGTQYF; CDR3nt: TGCGCCAGCAGCTTGGATACCTGGGAGGGTACGCAGTATTTT; j_gene: TRBJ2-3; abundance: .; v_gene: TRBV5-1; d_gene: TRBD2
CDR3aa: CASSQDSWTVYGYTF; CDR3nt: TGTGCCAGCAGCCAAGATAGTTGGACAGTCTATGGCTACACCTTC; j_gene: TRBJ1-2; abundance: few; v_gene: TRBV4-2; d_gene: .
CDR3aa: CASTEGLAGQETQYF; CDR3nt: TGTGCCAGCACCGAGGGACTAGCGGGACAAGAGACCCAGTACTTC; j_gene: TRBJ2-5; abundance: once; v_gene: TRBV11-2; d_gene: TRBD2
CDR3aa: CASSKGEQYF; CDR3nt: TGTGCCAGCTCGAAGGGGGAGCAGTACTTC; j_gene: TRBJ2-7; abundance: .; v_gene: TRBV2; d_gene: .
CDR3aa: CASSPSGRGRNEQYF; CDR3nt: TGTGCCAGCAGCCCAAGCGGGAGGGGGAGGAACGAGCAGTACTTC; j_gene: TRBJ2-7; abundance: .; v_gene: TRBV7-8; d_gene: TRBD2
CDR3aa: CASSEWKRQVRGNEKLFF; CDR3nt: TGTGCCAGCAGTGAATGGAAGCGACAGGTGAGGGGGAATGAAAAACTGTTTTTT; j_gene: TRBJ1-4; abundance: few; v_gene: TRBV6-4; d_gene: .
CDR3aa: CASSLAWSGGYTGELFF; CDR3nt: TGTGCCAGCAGTTTAGCCTGGTCAGGGGGCTATACCGGGGAGCTGTTTTTT; j_gene: TRBJ2-2; abundance: .; v_gene: TRBV27; d_gene: TRBD1
CDR3aa: CASSIDWGQGYNEQFF; CDR3nt: TGTGCCAGTAGTATAGACTGGGGACAGGGCTACAATGAGCAGTTCTTC; j_gene: TRBJ2-1; abundance: .; v_gene: TRBV19; d_gene: TRBD1
CDR3aa: CASSRPDRGTDSPLHF; CDR3nt: TGTGCCAGCAGTCGTCCGGACAGGGGGACCGATTCACCCCTCCACTTT; j_gene: TRBJ1-6; abundance: .; v_gene: TRBV28; d_gene: TRBD1
CDR3aa: CASSQLPVRLAGQETQYF; CDR3nt: TGCGCCAGCAGCCAACTTCCCGTCAGGCTAGCGGGGCAAGAGACCCAGTACTTC; j_gene: TRBJ2-5; abundance: .; v_gene: TRBV4-3; d_gene: TRBD2
CDR3aa: CATSVQGVTYNEQFF; CDR3nt: TGTGCCACCAGTGTGCAGGGGGTCACCTACAATGAGCAGTTCTTC; j_gene: TRBJ2-1; abundance: .; v_gene: TRBV24-1; d_gene: TRBD1
CDR3aa: CASSQWQGGEKLFF; CDR3nt: TGTGCCAGCAGCCAATGGCAGGGGGGCGAAAAACTGTTTTTT; j_gene: TRBJ1-4; abundance: .; v_gene: TRBV3-1/TRBV3-2; d_gene: TRBD1
CDR3aa: CASSQETRRVSGELFF; CDR3nt: TGTGCCAGCAGCCAAGAGACTCGGAGGGTCTCCGGGGAGCTGTTTTTT; j_gene: TRBJ2-2; abundance: .; v_gene: TRBV4-2; d_gene: .
CDR3aa: CASSLVASGGHISYNEQFF; CDR3nt: TGCGCCAGCAGCTTGGTAGCTAGCGGGGGCCACATCTCCTACAATGAGCAGTTCTTC; j_gene: TRBJ2-1; abundance: .; v_gene: TRBV5-1; d_gene: TRBD2
CDR3aa: CASTEPGGSNEQFF; CDR3nt: TGTGCCAGCACCGAACCCGGGGGAAGCAATGAGCAGTTCTTC; j_gene: TRBJ2-1; abundance: .; v_gene: TRBV5-8; d_gene: .
CDR3aa: CASSPQGTTDTQYF; CDR3nt: TGTGCCAGCAGCCCACAGGGGACGACAGATACGCAGTATTTT; j_gene: TRBJ2-3; abundance: .; v_gene: TRBV5-5; d_gene: TRBD1
CDR3aa: CASSVETGAFTDTQYF; CDR3nt: TGTGCCAGCAGCGTAGAAACAGGAGCTTTCACAGATACGCAGTATTTT; j_gene: TRBJ2-3; abundance: .; v_gene: TRBV9; d_gene: .
CDR3aa: CASSEGAGTGRYEQYF; CDR3nt: TGTGCCAGCAGTGAAGGGGCCGGAACAGGGCGCTACGAGCAGTACTTC; j_gene: TRBJ2-7; abundance: .; v_gene: TRBV2; d_gene: .
CDR3aa: CASSEQGAYGYTF; CDR3nt: TGTGCCAGCAGCGAACAGGGGGCCTATGGCTACACCTTC; j_gene: TRBJ1-2; abundance: once; v_gene: TRBV5-5; d_gene: TRBD1
CDR3aa: CASKQLAGGGTDTQYF; CDR3nt: TGCGCCAGTAAACAACTAGCGGGGGGGGGCACAGATACGCAGTATTTT; j_gene: TRBJ2-3; abundance: .; v_gene: TRBV4-1; d_gene: TRBD2
CDR3aa: CASSLDRNEQFF; CDR3nt: TGTGCCAGCAGCTTAGACAGGAATGAGCAGTTCTTC; j_gene: TRBJ2-1; abundance: .; v_gene: TRBV7-2; d_gene: .
CDR3aa: CASSQLQGAGTGELFF; CDR3nt: TGTGCCAGCAGCCAACTACAGGGGGCGGGAACCGGGGAGCTGTTTTTT; j_gene: TRBJ2-2; abundance: .; v_gene: TRBV4-2; d_gene: TRBD1
CDR3aa: CASSLDLSGTKLFF; CDR3nt: TGTGCCAGCAGCTTGGATCTGTCAGGAACAAAACTGTTTTTT; j_gene: TRBJ1-4; abundance: .; v_gene: TRBV5-4; d_gene: .
CDR3aa: CSVGTSGRGYEQYF; CDR3nt: TGCAGCGTTGGGACTAGCGGGAGAGGCTACGAGCAGTACTTC; j_gene: TRBJ2-7; abundance: .; v_gene: TRBV29-1; d_gene: TRBD2
CDR3aa: CASSRLAGGRQFF; CDR3nt: TGTGCCAGCAGTAGACTAGCGGGAGGCAGGCAGTTCTTC; j_gene: TRBJ2-1; abundance: .; v_gene: TRBV6-5; d_gene: TRBD2
CDR3aa: CASSSSGSPYEQYF; CDR3nt: TGCGCCAGCAGCTCCTCCGGGAGTCCCTACGAGCAGTACTTC; j_gene: TRBJ2-7; abundance: .; v_gene: TRBV5-1; d_gene: .
CDR3aa: CASSLVKGATGELFF; CDR3nt: TGCGCCAGCAGCTTGGTCAAGGGGGCCACCGGGGAGCTGTTTTTT; j_gene: TRBJ2-2; abundance: .; v_gene: TRBV5-1; d_gene: TRBD1
CDR3aa: CASSLVGQVGEKLFF; CDR3nt: TGTGCCAGCAGCTTAGTAGGCCAGGTTGGTGAAAAACTGTTTTTT; j_gene: TRBJ1-4; abundance: .; v_gene: TRBV11-2; d_gene: .